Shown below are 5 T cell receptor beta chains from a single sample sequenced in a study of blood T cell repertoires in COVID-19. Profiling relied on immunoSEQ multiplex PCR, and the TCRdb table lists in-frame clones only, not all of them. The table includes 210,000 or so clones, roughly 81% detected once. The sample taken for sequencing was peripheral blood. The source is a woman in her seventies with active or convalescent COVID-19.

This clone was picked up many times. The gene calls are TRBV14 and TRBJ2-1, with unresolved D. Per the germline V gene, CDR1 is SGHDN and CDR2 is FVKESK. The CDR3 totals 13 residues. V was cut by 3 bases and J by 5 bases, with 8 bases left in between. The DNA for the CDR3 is TGTGCCAGCAGCCAGGCTAGGAACAATGAGCAGTTCTTC. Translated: CASSQARNNEQFF. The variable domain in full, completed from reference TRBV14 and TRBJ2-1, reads EAGVTQFPSHSVIEKGQTVTLRCDPISGHDNLYWYRRVMGKEIKFLLHFVKESKQDESGMPNNRFLAERTGGTYSTLKVQPAELEDSGVYFCASSQARNNEQFFGPGTRLTVL.

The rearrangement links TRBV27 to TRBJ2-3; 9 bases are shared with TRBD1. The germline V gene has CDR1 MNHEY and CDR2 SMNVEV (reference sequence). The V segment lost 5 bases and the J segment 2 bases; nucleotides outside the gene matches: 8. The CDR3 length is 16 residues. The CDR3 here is CASSPLDRGFTDTQYF. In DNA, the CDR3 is TGTGCCAGCAGTCCCCTGGACAGGGGATTCACAGATACGCAGTATTTT.

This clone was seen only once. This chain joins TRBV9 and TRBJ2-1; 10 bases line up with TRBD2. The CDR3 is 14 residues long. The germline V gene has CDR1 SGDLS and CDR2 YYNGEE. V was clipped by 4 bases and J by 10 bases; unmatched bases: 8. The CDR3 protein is CASSLLAGRGEQFF. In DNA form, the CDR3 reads TGTGCCAGCAGCCTACTAGCGGGACGGGGAGAGCAGTTCTTC.

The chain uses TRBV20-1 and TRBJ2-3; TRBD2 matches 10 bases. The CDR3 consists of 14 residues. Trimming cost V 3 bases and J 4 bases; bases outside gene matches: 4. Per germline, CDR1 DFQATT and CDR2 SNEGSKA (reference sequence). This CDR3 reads CSASRLAGADTQYF. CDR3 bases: TGCAGTGCTAGTCGGCTAGCGGGAGCAGATACGCAGTATTTT.

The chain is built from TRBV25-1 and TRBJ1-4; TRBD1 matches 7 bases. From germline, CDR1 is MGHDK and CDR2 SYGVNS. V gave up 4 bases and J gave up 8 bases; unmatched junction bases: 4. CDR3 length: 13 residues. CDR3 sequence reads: CASSASDREKLFF. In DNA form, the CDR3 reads TGTGCCAGCAGTGCCTCGGACAGGGAAAAACTGTTTTTT.